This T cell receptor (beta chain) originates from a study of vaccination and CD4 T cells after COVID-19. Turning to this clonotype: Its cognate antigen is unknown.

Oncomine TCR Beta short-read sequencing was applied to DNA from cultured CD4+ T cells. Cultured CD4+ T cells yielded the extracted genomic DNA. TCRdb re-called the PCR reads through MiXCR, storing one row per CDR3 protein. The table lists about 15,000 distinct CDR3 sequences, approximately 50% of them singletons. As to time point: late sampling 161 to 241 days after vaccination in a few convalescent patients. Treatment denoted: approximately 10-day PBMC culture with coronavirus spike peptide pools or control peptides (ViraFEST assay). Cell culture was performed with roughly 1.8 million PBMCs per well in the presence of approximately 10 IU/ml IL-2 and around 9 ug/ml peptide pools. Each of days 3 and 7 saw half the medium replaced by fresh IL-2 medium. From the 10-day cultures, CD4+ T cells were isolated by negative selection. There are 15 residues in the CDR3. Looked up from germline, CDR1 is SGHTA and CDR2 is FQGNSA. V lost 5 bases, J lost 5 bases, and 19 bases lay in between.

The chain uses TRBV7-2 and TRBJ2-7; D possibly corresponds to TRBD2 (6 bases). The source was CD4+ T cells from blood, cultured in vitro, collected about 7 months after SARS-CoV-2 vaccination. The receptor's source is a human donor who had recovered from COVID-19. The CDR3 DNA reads TGTGCCAGCAGCCTCAAAATAGCGGTCTATGACGAGCAGTACTTC. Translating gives CASSLKIAVYDEQYF.